The sequence of this T cell receptor (beta chain) was determined in a study of blood T cell repertoires in COVID-19. Across the whole study: The United States, Italy and Spain were the sources of the acute and convalescent COVID-19 samples.

Using immunoSEQ multiplex PCR, the repertoire was profiled, and TCRdb retains in-frame clones only, with some absent. Here the sample spans tens of thousands of clones, 70% to 90% being singletons. The germline V gene has CDR1 LNHDA and CDR2 SQIVND (reference sequence). The CDR3 consists of 14 residues. V shed 5 bases and J shed 6 bases, with 17 bases lying between them. The material sequenced was peripheral blood. The TCR originated in a man aged 50 or older with active COVID-19. The rearrangement links TRBV19 to TRBJ2-7, with unresolved D. The CDR3 bases are TGTGCCAGTAGTGGGTCGAAGCGCCCGTCCGAGCAGTACTTC. It translates to CASSGSKRPSEQYF.